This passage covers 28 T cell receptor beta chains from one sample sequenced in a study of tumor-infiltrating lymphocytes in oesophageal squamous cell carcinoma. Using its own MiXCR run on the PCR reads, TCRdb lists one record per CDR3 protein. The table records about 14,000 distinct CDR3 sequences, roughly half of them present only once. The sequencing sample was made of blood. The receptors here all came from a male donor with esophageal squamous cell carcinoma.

The CDR3 sequence is CASSEQLLAGGYNEQFF. CDR3 bases: TGTGCCAGCAGTGAACAACTACTAGCGGGGGGCTACAATGAGCAGTTCTTC. V and J are TRBV2 and TRBJ2-1, with 12 nucleotides matching TRBD2. Per the germline V gene, CDR1 is SNHLY and CDR2 is FYNNEI. CDR3 length: 17 amino acids. The junction had 5 bases not matched to a gene; V was cut back by 2 bases and J by 3 bases.

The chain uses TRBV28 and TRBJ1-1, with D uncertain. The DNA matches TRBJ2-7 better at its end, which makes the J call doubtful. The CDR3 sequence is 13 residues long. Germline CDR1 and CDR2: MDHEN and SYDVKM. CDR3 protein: CASGPTQTYEQYF. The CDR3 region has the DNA TGTGCCAGCGGTCCGACTCAGACCTACGAGCAGTACTTC.

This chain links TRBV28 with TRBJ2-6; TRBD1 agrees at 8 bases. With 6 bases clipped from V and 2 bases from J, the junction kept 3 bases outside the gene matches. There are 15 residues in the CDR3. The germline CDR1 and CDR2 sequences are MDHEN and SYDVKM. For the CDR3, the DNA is TGTGCCAGCAGCTCAGGGGGCGCTGGGGCCAACGTCCTGACTTTC. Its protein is CASSSGGAGANVLTF.

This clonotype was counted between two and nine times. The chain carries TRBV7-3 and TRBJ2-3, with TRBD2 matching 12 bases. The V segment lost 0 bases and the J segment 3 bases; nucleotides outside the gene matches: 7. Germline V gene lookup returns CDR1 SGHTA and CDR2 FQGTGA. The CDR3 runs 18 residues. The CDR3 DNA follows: TGTGCCAGCAGCTTAACAGCGACTAGCGGGAGTGGGACAGATACGCAGTATTTT. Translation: CASSLTATSGSGTDTQYF. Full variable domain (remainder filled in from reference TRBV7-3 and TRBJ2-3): GAGVSQTPSNKVTEKGKYVELRCDPISGHTALYWYRQSLGQGPEFLIYFQGTGAADDSGLPNDRFFAVRPEGSVSTLKIQRTERGDSAVYLCASSLTATSGSGTDTQYFGPGTRLTVL.

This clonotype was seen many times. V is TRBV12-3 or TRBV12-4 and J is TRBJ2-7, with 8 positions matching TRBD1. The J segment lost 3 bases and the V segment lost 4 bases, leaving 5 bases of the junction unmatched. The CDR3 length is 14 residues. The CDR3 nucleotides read TGTGCCAGCAGTTCCTCGACAGGGGACTACGAGCAGTACTTC. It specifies CASSSSTGDYEQYF.

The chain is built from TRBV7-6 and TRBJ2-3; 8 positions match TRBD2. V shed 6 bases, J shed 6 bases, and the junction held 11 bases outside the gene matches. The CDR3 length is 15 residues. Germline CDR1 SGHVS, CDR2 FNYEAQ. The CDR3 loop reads CASSQTSGKFDTQYF. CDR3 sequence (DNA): TGTGCCAGCAGTCAAACTAGCGGTAAATTCGATACGCAGTATTTT.

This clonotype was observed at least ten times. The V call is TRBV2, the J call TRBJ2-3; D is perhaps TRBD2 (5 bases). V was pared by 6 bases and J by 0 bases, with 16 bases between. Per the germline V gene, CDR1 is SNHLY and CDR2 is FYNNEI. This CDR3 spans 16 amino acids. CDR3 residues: CASRSFGRESTDTQYF. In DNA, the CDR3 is TGTGCCAGCAGGTCCTTTGGACGGGAAAGCACAGATACGCAGTATTTT. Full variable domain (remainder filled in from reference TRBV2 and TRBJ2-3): EPEVTQTPSHQVTQMGQEVILRCVPISNHLYFYWYRQILGQKVEFLVSFYNNEISEKSEIFDDQFSVERPDGSNFTLKIRSTKLEDSAMYFCASRSFGRESTDTQYFGPGTRLTVL.

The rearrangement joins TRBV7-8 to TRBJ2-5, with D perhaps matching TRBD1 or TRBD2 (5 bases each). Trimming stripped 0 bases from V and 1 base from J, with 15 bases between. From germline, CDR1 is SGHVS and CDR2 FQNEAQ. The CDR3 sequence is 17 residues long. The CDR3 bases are TGTGCCAGCAGCTTAGCGGTCAATTCAGGGAGCCAAGAGACCCAGTACTTC. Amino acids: CASSLAVNSGSQETQYF.

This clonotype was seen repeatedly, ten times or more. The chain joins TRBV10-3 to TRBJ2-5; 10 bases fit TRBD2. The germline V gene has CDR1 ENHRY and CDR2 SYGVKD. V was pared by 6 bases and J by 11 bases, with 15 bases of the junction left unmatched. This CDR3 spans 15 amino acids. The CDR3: CAIRVEREGPSEQYF. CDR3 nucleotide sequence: TGTGCCATCAGGGTGGAGCGGGAGGGCCCAAGTGAGCAGTACTTC.

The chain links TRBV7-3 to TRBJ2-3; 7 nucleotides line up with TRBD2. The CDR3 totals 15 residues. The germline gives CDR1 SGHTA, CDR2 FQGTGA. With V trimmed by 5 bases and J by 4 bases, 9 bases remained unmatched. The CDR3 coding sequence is TGTGCCAGCAGCAAGTGGAGCGGGAATGCAGATACGCAGTATTTT. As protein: CASSKWSGNADTQYF.

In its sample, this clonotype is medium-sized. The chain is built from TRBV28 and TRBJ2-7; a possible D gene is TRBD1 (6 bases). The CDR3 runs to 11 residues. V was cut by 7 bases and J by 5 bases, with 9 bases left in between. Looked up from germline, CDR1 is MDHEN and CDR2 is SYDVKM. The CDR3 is CASKEGDEQYF. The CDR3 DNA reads TGTGCCAGCAAAGAGGGGGACGAGCAGTACTTC.

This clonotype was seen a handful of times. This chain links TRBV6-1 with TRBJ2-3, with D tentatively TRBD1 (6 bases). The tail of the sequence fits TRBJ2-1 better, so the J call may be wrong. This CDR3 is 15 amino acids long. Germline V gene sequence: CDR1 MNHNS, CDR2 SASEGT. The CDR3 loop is CASKVNRATYNEQFF. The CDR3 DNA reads TGTGCCAGCAAAGTCAACAGGGCTACCTACAATGAGCAGTTCTTC.

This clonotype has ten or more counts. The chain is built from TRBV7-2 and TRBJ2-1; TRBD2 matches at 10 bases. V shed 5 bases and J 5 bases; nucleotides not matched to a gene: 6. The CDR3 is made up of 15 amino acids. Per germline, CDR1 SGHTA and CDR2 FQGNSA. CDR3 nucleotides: TGTGCCAGCAGCGTCACTAGCGGGGTTAACAATGAGCAGTTCTTC. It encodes CASSVTSGVNNEQFF. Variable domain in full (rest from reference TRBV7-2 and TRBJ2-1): GAGVSQSPSNKVTEKGKDVELRCDPISGHTALYWYRQSLGQGLEFLIYFQGNSAPDKSGLPSDRFSAERTGGSVSTLTIQRTQQEDSAVYLCASSVTSGVNNEQFFGPGTRLTVL.

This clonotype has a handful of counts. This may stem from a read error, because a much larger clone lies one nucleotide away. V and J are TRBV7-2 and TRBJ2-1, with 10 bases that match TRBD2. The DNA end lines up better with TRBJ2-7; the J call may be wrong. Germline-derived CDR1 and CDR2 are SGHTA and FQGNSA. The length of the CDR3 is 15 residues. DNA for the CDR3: TGTGCCAGCAGCGTCACTAGCGGGGTTAACAATGAGCAGTACTTC. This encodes CASSVTSGVNNEQYF.

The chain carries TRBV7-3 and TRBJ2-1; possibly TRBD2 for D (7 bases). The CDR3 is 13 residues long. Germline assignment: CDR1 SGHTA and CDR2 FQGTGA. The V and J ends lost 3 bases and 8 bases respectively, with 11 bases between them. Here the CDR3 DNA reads TGTGCCAGCAGCTTGGGGGGGGGCGATGAGCAGTTCTTC. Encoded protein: CASSLGGGDEQFF.

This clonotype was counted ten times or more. The CDR3, as DNA: TGTGCCAGCAGCTCCTATGAGGCCCCCAATGAGCAGTTCTTC. This encodes CASSSYEAPNEQFF. The chain couples TRBV11-3 to TRBJ2-1; D is unresolved. Germline assignment: CDR1 SGHNT and CDR2 YENEEA. This CDR3 spans 14 amino acids. V was pared by 4 bases and J by 6 bases, with 13 bases between.

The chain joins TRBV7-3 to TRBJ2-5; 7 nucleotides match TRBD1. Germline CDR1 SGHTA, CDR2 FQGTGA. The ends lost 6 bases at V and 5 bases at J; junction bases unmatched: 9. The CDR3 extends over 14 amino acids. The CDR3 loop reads CASSAQGRGETQYF. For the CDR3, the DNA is TGTGCCAGCAGTGCACAGGGGAGAGGGGAGACCCAGTACTTC.

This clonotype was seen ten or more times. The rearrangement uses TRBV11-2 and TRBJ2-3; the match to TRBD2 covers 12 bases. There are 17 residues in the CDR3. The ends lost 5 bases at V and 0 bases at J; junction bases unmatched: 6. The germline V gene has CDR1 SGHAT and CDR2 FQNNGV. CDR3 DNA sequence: TGTGCCAGCAGCATATGGACTAGCGGGGCTAGCACAGATACGCAGTATTTT. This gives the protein CASSIWTSGASTDTQYF. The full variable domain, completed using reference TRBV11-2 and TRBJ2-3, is EAGVAQSPRYKIIEKRQSVAFWCNPISGHATLYWYQQILGQGPKLLIQFQNNGVVDDSQLPKDRFSAERLKGVDSTLKIQPAKLEDSAVYLCASSIWTSGASTDTQYFGPGTRLTVL.

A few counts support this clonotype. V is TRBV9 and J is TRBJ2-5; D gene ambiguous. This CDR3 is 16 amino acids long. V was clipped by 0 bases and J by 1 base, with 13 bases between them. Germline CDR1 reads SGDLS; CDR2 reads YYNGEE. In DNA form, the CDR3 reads TGTGCCAGCAGCGTAGAGGGAACTTGGCCCCAAGAGACCCAGTACTTC. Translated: CASSVEGTWPQETQYF.

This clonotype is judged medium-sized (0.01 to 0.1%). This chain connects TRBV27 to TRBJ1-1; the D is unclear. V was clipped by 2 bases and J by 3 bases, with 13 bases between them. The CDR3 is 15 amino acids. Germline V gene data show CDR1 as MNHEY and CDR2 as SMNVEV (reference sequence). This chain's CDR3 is CASSLLSPGYTEAFF. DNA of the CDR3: TGTGCCAGCAGTTTACTCTCCCCTGGGTACACTGAAGCTTTCTTT.

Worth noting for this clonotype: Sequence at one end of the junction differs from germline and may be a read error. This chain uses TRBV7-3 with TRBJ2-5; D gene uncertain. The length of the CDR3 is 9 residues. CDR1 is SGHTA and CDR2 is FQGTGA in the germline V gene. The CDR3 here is CASSLGPFF. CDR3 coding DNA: TGTGCCAGCAGCTTAGGTCCGTTCTTC. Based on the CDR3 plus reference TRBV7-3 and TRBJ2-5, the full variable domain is GAGVSQTPSNKVTEKGKYVELRCDPISGHTALYWYRQSLGQGPEFLIYFQGTGAADDSGLPNDRFFAVRPEGSVSTLKIQRTERGDSAVYLCASSLGPFFGPGTRLLVL.

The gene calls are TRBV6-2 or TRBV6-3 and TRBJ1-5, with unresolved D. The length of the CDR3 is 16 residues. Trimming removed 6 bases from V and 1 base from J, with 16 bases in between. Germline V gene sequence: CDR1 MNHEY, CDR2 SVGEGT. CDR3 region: CASRRSREKSNQPQHF. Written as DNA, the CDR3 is TGTGCCAGCAGAAGGAGCCGGGAAAAAAGCAATCAGCCCCAGCATTTT.

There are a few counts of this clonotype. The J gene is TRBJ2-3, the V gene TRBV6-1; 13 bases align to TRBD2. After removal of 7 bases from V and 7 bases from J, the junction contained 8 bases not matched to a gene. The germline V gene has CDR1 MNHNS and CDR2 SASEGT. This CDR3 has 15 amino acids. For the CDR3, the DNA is TGTGCCAGCACAAGACTAGCGGGAGGATTAAATACGCAGTATTTT. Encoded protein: CASTRLAGGLNTQYF.

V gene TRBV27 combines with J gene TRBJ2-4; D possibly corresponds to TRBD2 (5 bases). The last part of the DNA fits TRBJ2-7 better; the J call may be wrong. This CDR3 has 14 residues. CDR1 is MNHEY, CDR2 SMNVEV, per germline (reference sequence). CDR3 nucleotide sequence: TGTGCCAGCAGCACCCGAAGCGGTTCCTACGAGCAGTACTTC. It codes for CASSTRSGSYEQYF.

For the CDR3, the DNA is TGTGCCAGTTTCGATCTGGGGAGACTGAACACTGAAGCTTTCTTT. It encodes CASFDLGRLNTEAFF. The chain links TRBV6-6 to TRBJ1-1; D is unresolved. Germline V lookup: CDR1 MNHNY, CDR2 SVGAGI (reference sequence). The CDR3 has 15 amino acids. V was trimmed by 9 bases and J by 0 bases, leaving 17 bases between them.

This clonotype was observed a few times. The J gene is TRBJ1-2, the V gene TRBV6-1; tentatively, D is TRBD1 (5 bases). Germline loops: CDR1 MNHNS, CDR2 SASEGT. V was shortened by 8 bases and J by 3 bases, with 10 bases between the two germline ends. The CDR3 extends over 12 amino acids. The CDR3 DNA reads TGTGCCAGCGGTGGGGGTTACTATGGCTACACCTTC. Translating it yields CASGGGYYGYTF.

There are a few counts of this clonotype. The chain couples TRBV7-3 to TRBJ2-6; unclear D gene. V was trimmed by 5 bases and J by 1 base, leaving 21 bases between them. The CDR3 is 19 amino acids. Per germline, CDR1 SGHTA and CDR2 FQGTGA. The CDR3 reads CASSLRHNLASSGANVLTF. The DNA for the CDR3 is TGTGCCAGCAGCCTACGACATAATCTGGCGAGTTCTGGGGCCAACGTCCTGACTTTC.

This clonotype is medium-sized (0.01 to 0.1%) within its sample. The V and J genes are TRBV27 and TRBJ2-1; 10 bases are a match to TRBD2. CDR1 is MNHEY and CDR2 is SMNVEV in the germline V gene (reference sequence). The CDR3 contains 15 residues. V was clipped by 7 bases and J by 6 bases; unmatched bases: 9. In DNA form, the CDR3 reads TGTGCCAGCATTGAGATGGCTAGCGGGAGCAATGAGCAGTTCTTC. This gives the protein CASIEMASGSNEQFF.